The T cell receptor beta chain described here comes from a study of a mutant IDH1 vaccine in newly diagnosed glioma (dated by TCRdb to the early 2020s). In terms of the full investigation: Across visits V03 through V10, patients got a total of eight vaccinations, given in weeks 1, 3, 5, 7, 11, 15, 19 and 23. Vaccination was initiated 4-6 weeks after radiotherapy alone, or concurrently with temozolomide cycles in the chemotherapy-containing groups. Of the 25 to 40 treated patients, approximately 62% were male and approximately 40% were female, and the mean age was 40.4 years. Before enrollment, patients had received standard therapy of radiotherapy alone, temozolomide alone, or radiochemotherapy with temozolomide; most received the combination. Peripheral blood samples were drawn at six visits, namely V03 (baseline), V05, V07, V10, V12 and V13. For exploratory analyses, longitudinal TCRB deep sequencing was carried out in 25 treated patients wherever samples were available.

The germline V gene (reference sequence) specifies GTSNPN as CDR1 and SVGIG as CDR2. V is reduced by 4 bases and J by 7 bases, leaving a spacing of 23 bases between them. The CDR3 spans 15 residues, from the cysteine through the phenylalanine. The CDR3 DNA has 45 bases and is translated from base 1. Results the study describes overall, beyond this receptor: Immune responses induced by the vaccine were seen in over 90% of patients across multiple MHC alleles. Selection of PBMC samples for TCRB deep sequencing was based on availability. The authors stated that sample limitations prevented analyses of patient blood samples from being reproduced. Changes in the top peripheral T cell clonotypes picked up by TCRB sequencing did not appear to be linked to pseudoprogression.

To prepare the library, the immunoSEQ multiplex PCR assay was applied. Rearranged TCR beta chain sequences were amplified with the hsTCRB Kit following the manufacturer's protocol. TCRB libraries were sequenced on an Illumina MiSeq. Regarding the original processing steps: The proprietary platform of the kit vendor was used for demultiplexing, trimming and gene mapping. TCRdb re-hosts the immuneACCESS table, in-frame sequences only. Its copies lack some clones; in the studies checked, an unresolved V gene accounts for under half of them, and the cause for the rest is not known. That table supplies the V and J calls and clone size; D and trimming were determined from the DNA. This sample has 50,000 to 70,000 clones in its table, and approximately 87% of those were observed once. In total, the top ten clones hold approximately 12% of the sample. The time point label, read with the paper, signifies: week 23, last vaccination. A 20-mer mutant IDH1 peptide at 300 micrograms in Montanide made up each vaccine dose, which was injected subcutaneously together with topical imiquimod. Donors had newly diagnosed WHO grade 3 or 4 IDH1-mutant astrocytomas with loss of nuclear ATRX. The samples were drawn from NOA16, a multicentre, single-arm, open-label phase I trial in Germany that tested a mutant IDH1 peptide vaccine in humans for the first time. The DNeasy Blood and Tissue Kit was used to extract genomic DNA from EDTA blood for TCRB sequencing.

With respect to this clone: Which antigen it targets is not known. Base qualities were left out, and no much larger clone turns up one base away.

The rearrangement combines TRBV30 with TRBJ2-7; a weak D assignment points to TRBD2 (7 bases agree). The receptor was derived from a man between 18 and 29 years old with glioma. The material was PBMCs, obtained from a glioma patient whose treatment included an IDH1 peptide vaccine. Read as DNA, the sequence is TGTGCCTGGAAGTATGGGGGAGGGGGGTTCGGGGAGCAGTACTTC. This gives the protein CAWKYGGGGFGEQYF.